Given below is one TCR beta chain in context. Its antigen is not known. This specimen belongs to a study of CD8 T cell repertoires and HIV-1 epitope variants. At the level of the study: T cells were stimulated with Twenty-five Gag and Nef peptides separately. Tested: three Gag epitope families, Nef HW9 and YT9.

Clones were sequenced by immunoSEQ multiplex PCR, and TCRdb holds only the in-frame ones, with some missing. This table holds about 5,200 clones, around 60% found once. Germline-derived CDR1 and CDR2 are MNHEY and SMNVEV (reference sequence). The V segment lost 1 base and the J segment 8 bases; nucleotides outside the gene matches: 5. CDR3 length: 15 amino acids. This TCR was sampled from a male donor with HIV. The chain employs TRBV27 and TRBJ2-1; 10 bases are a match to TRBD2. Sequencing was carried out using cultured CD8+ T cells derived from PBMCs. As DNA, the CDR3 is TGTGCCAGCAGTTTATTGCTAGCGGGAGTATATGAGCAGTTCTTC. It translates to CASSLLLAGVYEQFF.